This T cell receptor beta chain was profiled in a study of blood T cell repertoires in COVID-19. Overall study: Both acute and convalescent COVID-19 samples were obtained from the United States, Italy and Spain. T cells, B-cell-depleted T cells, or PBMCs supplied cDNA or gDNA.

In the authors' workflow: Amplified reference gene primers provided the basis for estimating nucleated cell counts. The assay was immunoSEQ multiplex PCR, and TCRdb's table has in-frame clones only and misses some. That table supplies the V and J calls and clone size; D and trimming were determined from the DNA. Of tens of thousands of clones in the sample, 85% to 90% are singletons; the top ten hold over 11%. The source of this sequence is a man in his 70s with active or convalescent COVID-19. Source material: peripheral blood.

CDR3 residues: CAISESPGLTNEKLFF. CDR3 nucleotide sequence: TGTGCCATCAGTGAGTCCCCGGGACTAACTAATGAAAAACTGTTTTTT. The rearrangement uses TRBV10-3 and TRBJ1-4; a possible D gene is TRBD1 (5 bases). Germline values: CDR1 ENHRY, CDR2 SYGVKD. CDR3 length: 16 amino acids. Trimming pared 0 bases from V and 1 base from J, leaving 9 bases between.